The 26 T cell receptor beta chains below all came from one sample that was sequenced in a study of cytomegalovirus exposure and HLA in healthy donors. Sequencing was performed with immunoSEQ multiplex PCR; in TCRdb, only in-frame clones are kept and a portion is missing. There are around 71,000 clones in the sample; over 85% occur only once, and 1.4% lies in the top ten. The source material was PBMCs. All receptors come from a man younger than 35 in good health and CMV-seropositive.

The chain couples TRBV5-1 to TRBJ2-3; D ambiguous. Trimming cost V 2 bases and J 4 bases, with 5 bases left between them. Looked up from germline, CDR1 is SGHRS and CDR2 is YFSETQ. CDR3 size: 12 residues. DNA for the CDR3: TGCGCCAGCAGCTTCCCAGCAGATACGCAGTATTTT. Its protein is CASSFPADTQYF.

The chain recombines TRBV5-4 with TRBJ1-1; possibly TRBD1 for D (5 bases). Germline CDR1 is SGHNT and CDR2 is YYREEE (reference sequence). The CDR3 consists of 15 residues. Trimming took off 4 bases at V and 1 base at J, with 14 bases between the two ends. The CDR3 nucleotides read TGTGCCAGCAGCCCAGAGGCTAGGGGGAACACTGAAGCTTTCTTT. It is translated as CASSPEARGNTEAFF. Filled out from reference TRBV5-4 and TRBJ1-1, the complete variable domain reads ETGVTQSPTHLIKTRGQQVTLRCSSQSGHNTVSWYQQALGQGPQFIFQYYREEENGRGNFPPRFSGLQFPNYSSELNVNALELDDSALYLCASSPEARGNTEAFFGQGTRLTVV.

The J gene is TRBJ2-5, the V gene TRBV19; D possibly corresponds to TRBD1 (6 bases). Trimming shortened V by 1 base and J by 5 bases, and 14 bases separated the two germline ends. Germline V CDR1 and CDR2: LNHDA, SQIVND (reference sequence). There are 15 residues in the CDR3. CDR3 amino acids: CASSIGGSQGETQYF. Written as DNA, the CDR3 is TGTGCCAGTAGTATAGGGGGAAGCCAGGGGGAGACCCAGTACTTC.

This chain uses TRBV2 with TRBJ1-1, with TRBD1 as a possible D gene (6 bases). Trimming took off 6 bases at V and 6 bases at J, with 11 bases between the two ends. Germline V gene data show CDR1 as SNHLY and CDR2 as FYNNEI. The CDR3 is made up of 12 amino acids. CDR3 coding DNA: TGTGCCAGCAGCGCACAGGGACCTGAAGCTTTCTTT. Amino acids: CASSAQGPEAFF.

This chain uses TRBV18 with TRBJ2-2; 9 bases line up with TRBD1. The CDR3 is 16 amino acids. Germline V gene sequence: CDR1 KGHSH, CDR2 LQKENI. The V gene end was trimmed by 3 bases and the J gene end by 4 bases; junction bases not matched to a gene: 6. Here the CDR3 reads CASSPGGTGITGELFF. Written as DNA, the CDR3 is TGTGCCAGCTCACCGGGAGGGACAGGGATCACCGGGGAGCTGTTTTTT.

The chain is built from TRBV28 and TRBJ2-1, with 11 nucleotides matching TRBD2. V lost 5 bases, J lost 8 bases, and 17 bases stayed unmatched. The CDR3 totals 18 residues. CDR1 and CDR2 (germline): MDHEN, SYDVKM. The CDR3 DNA follows: TGTGCCAGCAGTACCCTCATTTTACTAGCGGGAGTACTCGATGAGCAGTTCTTC. It translates to CASSTLILLAGVLDEQFF.

J is TRBJ1-5 and V is TRBV5-8; 9 bases match TRBD1. CDR1 and CDR2 (germline): SGHTS, YDEGEE. The V and J ends lost 0 bases and 0 bases, in that order; junction bases with no gene match: 4. This CDR3 has 17 amino acids. The CDR3 DNA follows: TGTGCCAGCAGCTTGGGGACAGGGGCCAATAGCAATCAGCCCCAGCATTTT. This sequence encodes CASSLGTGANSNQPQHF.

V and J are TRBV7-9 and TRBJ1-4; D is possibly TRBD1 (5 bases). CDR1 is SEHNR and CDR2 is FQNEAQ in the germline V gene (reference sequence). The CDR3 has 17 amino acids. V gave up 4 bases and J gave up 7 bases, with 22 bases separating them. CDR3 amino acids: CASSSSRVWGVGEKLFF. As DNA, the CDR3 is TGTGCCAGCAGCTCATCGCGCGTCTGGGGCGTAGGTGAAAAACTGTTTTTT.

This clone has more than one count but fewer than ten. This chain links TRBV19 with TRBJ2-7; 10 bases line up with TRBD2. This CDR3 region has 14 residues. V trimming: 5 bases; J trimming: 1 base; junction bases outside the gene matches: 2. The germline CDR1 and CDR2 sequences are LNHDA and SQIVND (reference sequence). The CDR3 loop reads CASSRTSGSYEQYF. For the CDR3, the DNA is TGTGCCAGTAGTCGGACTAGCGGATCCTACGAGCAGTACTTC.

The chain links TRBV10-3 to TRBJ2-5; tentatively, D is TRBD1 (6 bases). CDR1 ENHRY and CDR2 SYGVKD come from the germline V gene. Trimming removed 3 bases from V and 2 bases from J, with 7 bases in between. This CDR3 contains 13 residues. This chain's CDR3 is CAISEGGQETQYF. CDR3 nucleotide sequence: TGTGCCATCAGTGAAGGGGGTCAAGAGACCCAGTACTTC.

This chain joins TRBV6-1 and TRBJ1-4; unclear D gene. Trimming stripped 4 bases from V and 0 bases from J, with 15 bases between. The CDR3 spans 17 residues. Germline CDR1 reads MNHNS; CDR2 reads SASEGT. The CDR3 sequence is CASSVRGHLATNEKLFF. CDR3 DNA: TGTGCCAGCAGTGTGCGAGGGCACCTTGCAACTAATGAAAAACTGTTTTTT.

J is TRBJ1-3 and V is TRBV29-1, with unresolved D. The germline V and J ends were trimmed by 5 bases and 4 bases, with 6 bases remaining between them. CDR3 size: 11 residues. Germline V gene data show CDR1 as SQVTM and CDR2 as ANQGSEA. In DNA, the CDR3 is TGCAGCGTTTTTGGCGGAAACACCATATATTTT. Its translation: CSVFGGNTIYF. The variable domain in full, completed from reference TRBV29-1 and TRBJ1-3, reads SAVISQKPSRDICQRGTSLTIQCQVDSQVTMMFWYRQQPGQSLTLIATANQGSEATYESGFVIDKFPISRPNLTFSTLTVSNMSPEDSSIYLCSVFGGNTIYFGEGSWLTVV.

This chain connects TRBV4-1 to TRBJ1-2; D is unclear. This CDR3 is 15 amino acids long. With 1 base removed from V and 4 bases from J, the gap between germline ends came to 13 bases. Germline loops: CDR1 MGHRA, CDR2 YSYEKL. The CDR3 DNA is TGCGCCAGCAGCCAAGGATCGCGGGGATCCTATGGCTACACCTTC. Protein product: CASSQGSRGSYGYTF.

The chain recombines TRBV28 with TRBJ1-2; D is unclear. Germline lookup yields CDR1 MDHEN and CDR2 SYDVKM. V dropped 4 bases and J dropped 8 bases, with 17 bases sitting between them. CDR3 length: 14 residues. In DNA, the CDR3 is TGTGCCAGCAGTTCTCCCCAAATTCACGGGGGCTACACCTTC. It is translated as CASSSPQIHGGYTF.

This chain uses TRBV10-2 with TRBJ1-1; D gene ambiguous. The CDR3 runs 15 residues. V gave up 3 bases and J gave up 0 bases, with 11 bases separating them. Germline lookup yields CDR1 WSHSY and CDR2 SAAADI. The CDR3 DNA sequence: TGCGCCAGCAGTGAATCTATGGGCATGAACACTGAAGCTTTCTTT. It encodes CASSESMGMNTEAFF.

This rearrangement joins TRBV21-1 to TRBJ2-5; the table's D call of TRBD2 was not tested on the DNA. TRBV21-1 is flagged as a pseudogene. The CDR3 length is 16 residues. CDR3 sequence (DNA): TGTGCCAGCAGCAAAGGTCCACCGGTAATTGTGGAGACCCAGTACTTC. It codes for CASSKGPPVIVETQYF.

The chain links TRBV30 to TRBJ1-1, with 8 bases that match TRBD1. CDR1 is GTSNPN, CDR2 SVGIG, per germline (reference sequence). The CDR3 is 13 residues long. This chain's CDR3 is CASDAGTGLEAFF. For the CDR3, the DNA is TGTGCGTCAGATGCCGGGACAGGCCTTGAAGCTTTCTTT.

The gene calls are TRBV5-1 and TRBJ2-1; possibly TRBD1 for D (6 bases). The CDR3 is 15 residues long. V was clipped by 2 bases and J by 10 bases, with 19 bases between them. Germline V gene sequence: CDR1 SGHRS, CDR2 YFSETQ. CDR3 nucleotide sequence: TGCGCCAGCAGCTTTGACGGACAGTCAAGGCGGGAGCAGTTCTTC. Encoded protein: CASSFDGQSRREQFF.

V usage is TRBV1 and J usage is TRBJ1-4; the tabulated D call, TRBD1, remains unverified against the DNA. TRBV1 is labeled a pseudogene. There are 17 residues in the CDR3. CDR3 residues: CTSSQGSPDRDNEKLFF. The CDR3 DNA reads as TGCACCAGCAGCCAAGGAAGTCCGGACAGAGATAATGAAAAACTGTTTTTT.

This rearrangement joins TRBV2 to TRBJ2-2, with 8 bases aligning to TRBD1. Losses at the gene ends were 6 bases for V and 1 base for J; bases not matched to a gene: 4. Per germline, CDR1 SNHLY and CDR2 FYNNEI. This CDR3 is 15 amino acids long. DNA of the CDR3: TGTGCCAGCAGCGAACAGGGGGGGAACACCGGGGAGCTGTTTTTT. Its translation is CASSEQGGNTGELFF.

The chain uses TRBV4-1 and TRBJ2-3; TRBD2 matches 9 bases. The germline gives CDR1 MGHRA, CDR2 YSYEKL. Losses at the gene ends were 6 bases for V and 0 bases for J; bases not matched to a gene: 7. The CDR3 consists of 16 residues. The DNA for the CDR3 is TGCGCCAGCAGTCCTATAGCGGGGGTTAGCACAGATACGCAGTATTTT. It encodes CASSPIAGVSTDTQYF.

The chain carries TRBV4-1 and TRBJ2-7; 7 bases fit TRBD2. CDR1 and CDR2 from the germline V gene are MGHRA and YSYEKL. Germline trimming cut 3 bases from V and 0 bases from J; bases unmatched to any gene: 8. The CDR3 extends over 16 amino acids. The CDR3 here is CASSHQASGGSYEQYF. CDR3 DNA sequence: TGCGCCAGCAGCCACCAGGCCTCGGGGGGCTCCTACGAGCAGTACTTC.

V gene TRBV13 combines with J gene TRBJ2-7, with 8 bases aligning to TRBD2. After removal of 5 bases from V and 3 bases from J, the junction contained 9 bases not matched to a gene. The germline V gene has CDR1 PRHDT and CDR2 FYEKMQ (reference sequence). This CDR3 has 15 residues. DNA for the CDR3: TGTGCCAGCAGCCTGCAAACTAGCGGCGGCTACGAGCAGTACTTC. Translation gives CASSLQTSGGYEQYF. Full variable domain (outside the CDR3, taken from reference TRBV13 and TRBJ2-7): AAGVIQSPRHLIKEKRETATLKCYPIPRHDTVYWYQQGPGQDPQFLISFYEKMQSDKGSIPDRFSAQQFSDYHSELNMSSLELGDSALYFCASSLQTSGGYEQYFGPGTRLTVT.

The rearrangement joins TRBV9 to TRBJ2-4, with D tentatively TRBD1 (5 bases). The CDR3 totals 14 residues. CDR1 SGDLS and CDR2 YYNGEE come from the germline V gene. Deletions cut 4 bases from V and 0 bases from J, with 8 bases between. The CDR3 sequence is CASSPGLAKNIQYF. The CDR3 DNA reads TGTGCCAGCAGCCCAGGGTTAGCCAAAAACATTCAGTACTTC. The full variable domain, in which reference TRBV9 and TRBJ2-4 provide the parts outside the CDR3, is DSGVTQTPKHLITATGQRVTLRCSPRSGDLSVYWYQQSLDQGLQFLIQYYNGEERAKGNILERFSAQQFPDLHSELNLSSLELGDSALYFCASSPGLAKNIQYFGAGTRLSVL.

This chain joins TRBV9 and TRBJ1-4, with a tentative D call TRBD1 (5 bases). The V and J ends lost 2 bases and 1 base respectively, with 15 bases between them. Germline lookup yields CDR1 SGDLS and CDR2 YYNGEE. The CDR3 spans 17 residues. The CDR3 DNA follows: TGTGCCAGCAGCGTGGGGCTCGGCGGGGGAACTAATGAAAAACTGTTTTTT. Amino acids: CASSVGLGGGTNEKLFF.

The chain has TRBV9 and TRBJ2-7; TRBD2 agrees at 9 bases. There are 16 residues in the CDR3. The trim removed 0 bases at V and 1 base at J, leaving 5 bases unmatched. Germline V gene lookup returns CDR1 SGDLS and CDR2 YYNGEE. CDR3 amino acids: CASSVAGTSGSYEQYF. DNA for the CDR3: TGTGCCAGCAGCGTAGCTGGCACTAGCGGGTCCTACGAGCAGTACTTC.